The 16 T cell receptor beta chains in this list originate from one sample, sequenced in a study of shared clonotypes between healthy human individuals. Data came from immunoSEQ multiplex PCR; TCRdb stores just in-frame clones and leaves some out. Here the sample spans about 2.4 million clones, roughly nine tenths being singletons. The sequencing input was naive CD4+ T cells sorted from blood. Subset given: CD45RA+ positively selected. All receptors derive from a man between 18 and 29 years old in good health.

The chain couples TRBV7-2 to TRBJ2-4, with D unclear. Trimming removed 2 bases at V and 6 bases at J, with 8 bases between. CDR3 length: 13 residues. Looked up from germline, CDR1 is SGHTA and CDR2 is FQGNSA. The CDR3 DNA sequence: TGTGCCAGCAGCTTAAGACATTCAAACATTCAGTACTTC. Its translation: CASSLRHSNIQYF.

The chain employs TRBV7-9 and TRBJ1-1; 7 bases match TRBD1. Germline CDR1 reads SEHNR; CDR2 reads FQNEAQ (reference sequence). Unmatched junction bases numbered 7, after V lost 5 bases and J lost 1 base. CDR3 length equals 15 residues. The CDR3 sequence: CASSPTTGRNTEAFF. CDR3 sequence (DNA): TGTGCCAGCAGCCCCACGACAGGGCGGAACACTGAAGCTTTCTTT.

The V call is TRBV5-4, the J call TRBJ2-7; possibly TRBD2 for D (6 bases). This CDR3 has 14 amino acids. V was shortened by 6 bases and J by 6 bases, with 19 bases between the two germline ends. From germline, CDR1 is SGHNT and CDR2 YYREEE (reference sequence). CDR3 coding DNA: TGTGCCAGCAACCAGGGCGCGGGACGGGCCGAGCAGTACTTC. This translates into CASNQGAGRAEQYF.

The chain couples TRBV30 to TRBJ1-6; D unclear. This CDR3 has 13 amino acids. The ends were cut back, 3 bases at V and 7 bases at J, with 10 bases in the middle. Germline V gene sequence: CDR1 GTSNPN, CDR2 SVGIG (reference sequence). CDR3 region: CAWRESKNSPLHF. CDR3 DNA: TGTGCCTGGAGAGAGAGCAAAAATTCACCCCTCCACTTT.

The chain is built from TRBV7-9 and TRBJ2-7; D is ambiguous. Germline assignment: CDR1 SEHNR and CDR2 FQNEAQ (reference sequence). Trimming pared 1 base from V and 4 bases from J, leaving 14 bases between. The CDR3 runs 15 residues. CDR3 amino acids: CASSLGSGLWYEQYF. The CDR3 DNA sequence: TGTGCCAGCAGCTTAGGATCGGGTCTGTGGTACGAGCAGTACTTC. Complete variable domain (other parts from reference TRBV7-9 and TRBJ2-7): DTGVSQNPRHKITKRGQNVTFRCDPISEHNRLYWYRQTLGQGPEFLTYFQNEAQLEKSRLLSDRFSAERPKGSFSTLEIQRTEQGDSAMYLCASSLGSGLWYEQYFGPGTRLTVT.

V gene TRBV4-1 combines with J gene TRBJ2-7; D assignment may be TRBD1 or TRBD2 (5 bases each). Per germline, CDR1 MGHRA and CDR2 YSYEKL. V lost 1 base to trimming and J lost 0 bases, with 16 bases between them. The CDR3 runs 17 residues. DNA of the CDR3: TGCGCCAGCAGCCAAGTTTTTGGTGTTGGGGGCTCCTACGAGCAGTACTTC. Protein: CASSQVFGVGGSYEQYF.

The chain employs TRBV2 and TRBJ2-1, with 7 nucleotides matching TRBD1. The CDR3 totals 14 residues. The ends lost 3 bases at V and 3 bases at J; junction bases unmatched: 2. Germline V gene sequence: CDR1 SNHLY, CDR2 FYNNEI. The CDR3 is CASSERTGYNEQFF. The CDR3 DNA sequence: TGTGCCAGCAGTGAGCGGACAGGCTACAATGAGCAGTTCTTC.

This chain joins TRBV7-2 and TRBJ2-3; D remains unclear. The CDR3 is 14 residues long. V was clipped by 1 base and J by 0 bases, with 5 bases between them. CDR1 and CDR2 (germline): SGHTA, FQGNSA. CDR3 DNA sequence: TGTGCCAGCAGCTTAGTTATCAGCACAGATACGCAGTATTTT. Amino acids: CASSLVISTDTQYF.

This sequence joins TRBV5-3 and TRBJ2-7, with 10 nucleotides matching TRBD2. TRBV5-3 is annotated as an ORF whose role is uncertain. There are 15 residues in the CDR3. Unmatched junction bases numbered 4, after V lost 4 bases and J lost 0 bases. The CDR3 spells CARSTSGAPSYEQYF. The DNA of the CDR3 is TGTGCCAGAAGCACTAGCGGGGCACCCTCCTACGAGCAGTACTTC.

The chain has TRBV19 and TRBJ1-5; 7 bases line up with TRBD1. The CDR3 runs 15 residues. V shed 4 bases and J 7 bases; nucleotides not matched to a gene: 10. CDR1 LNHDA and CDR2 SQIVND come from the germline V gene (reference sequence). CDR3 bases: TGTGCCAGTAGTACCACCGACAGGGCGTCACAGCCCCAGCATTTT. It translates to CASSTTDRASQPQHF.

The chain has TRBV23-1 and TRBJ2-3, with 11 nucleotides matching TRBD1. TRBV23-1 is sorted into the ORF group, with uncertain function. This CDR3 region has 16 residues. Germline trimming cut 6 bases from V and 4 bases from J; bases unmatched to any gene: 9. CDR3: CASSPGQGASSDTQYF. The CDR3 bases are TGCGCCAGCAGCCCCGGACAGGGGGCATCCTCAGATACGCAGTATTTT.

The CDR3 DNA is TGTGCCAGCAGTGAATACATAATGAACACTGAAGCTTTCTTT. It yields the protein CASSEYIMNTEAFF. This rearrangement joins TRBV6-1 to TRBJ1-1; no definite D call. V was trimmed by 2 bases and J by 0 bases, leaving 7 bases between them. The CDR3 sequence is 14 residues long. The germline gives CDR1 MNHNS, CDR2 SASEGT.

This chain links TRBV12-5 with TRBJ2-3, with TRBD2 matching 8 bases. With V trimmed by 2 bases and J by 3 bases, 4 bases remained unmatched. The CDR3 runs to 15 residues. Germline V gives CDR1 LGHNT, CDR2 FRNRAP. The CDR3 loop is CASGLPREGTDTQYF. In DNA form, the CDR3 reads TGTGCTAGTGGTTTGCCACGGGAGGGTACAGATACGCAGTATTTT.

The chain has TRBV2 and TRBJ2-5; the D call may be TRBD1 or TRBD2 (6 bases each). The CDR3 is 15 residues long. The germline V and J ends were trimmed by 4 bases and 5 bases, with 17 bases remaining between them. Germline CDR1 and CDR2: SNHLY and FYNNEI. Here the CDR3 reads CASSVTGGQSETQYF. The CDR3 nucleotides are TGTGCCAGCAGTGTTACCGGGGGCCAGTCGGAGACCCAGTACTTC.

The rearrangement joins TRBV7-2 to TRBJ1-5, with TRBD1 matching 10 bases. Trimming removed 5 bases from V and 4 bases from J; junction bases left unmatched: 5. This CDR3 spans 15 amino acids. Germline V CDR1 and CDR2: SGHTA, FQGNSA. CDR3 sequence: CASSGTGVKNQPQHF. CDR3 sequence (DNA): TGTGCCAGCAGCGGGACAGGGGTAAAAAATCAGCCCCAGCATTTT.

The chain carries TRBV21-1 and TRBJ2-7; the table gives TRBD1 as D, unverified against the DNA. TRBV21-1 is deemed a pseudogene. The CDR3 is made up of 13 amino acids. CDR3 DNA: TGTGCCAGCAGCGACCACAGGGGTGGCGAGCAGTACTTC. Translating it yields CASSDHRGGEQYF.